These T cell receptor beta chains were read from a single sample in a study of T-cell memory formation after mild COVID-19. TCRdb re-called the 5' RACE reads through MiXCR, storing one row per CDR3 protein. This table has roughly 190,000 distinct CDR3 sequences, around 27% appearing once. The sample comprised PBMCs or a T cell subset sorted from them (not recorded which). The receptors originated from an adult woman who had mild COVID-19 (a few samples of this study predate the infection). Cell type and time point are not known. CDR3s include the opening cysteine and the closing phenylalanine or tryptophan. A D gene is named only where the DNA matches it firmly. The size entry is marked missing in some rows and otherwise reads once, few, many or a size class.

size	V	D	J	CDR3	DNA
few	TRBV7-9	TRBD1	TRBJ1-5	CASSSGQLYSNQPQHF	TGTGCCAGCAGCTCGGGACAGCTGTATAGCAATCAGCCCCAGCATTTT
NA	TRBV24-1	NA	TRBJ1-2	CATSEGRDYGYTF	TGTGCCACCAGTGAGGGCAGGGACTATGGCTACACCTTC
few	TRBV5-1	TRBD2	TRBJ2-1	CASSLGTSGGAGREQFF	TGCGCCAGCAGCCTTGGGACTAGCGGGGGGGCAGGGCGAGAGCAGTTCTTC
NA	TRBV18	NA	TRBJ1-5	CASSNTGQLTYSNQPQHF	TGTGCCAGCTCCAATACCGGACAGCTAACTTATAGCAATCAGCCCCAGCATTTT
NA	TRBV20-1	NA	TRBJ1-2	CSASVYGYTF	TGCAGTGCTAGTGTCTATGGCTACACCTTC
NA	TRBV11-2	NA	TRBJ2-2	CASSLWLGARTGELFF	TGTGCCAGCAGCCTCTGGTTGGGGGCGAGGACCGGGGAGCTGTTTTTT
NA	TRBV12-3/TRBV12-4	TRBD1	TRBJ2-1	CASSLGGGPNEQFF	TGTGCCAGCAGTTTAGGAGGGGGCCCGAATGAGCAGTTCTTC
few	TRBV25-1	TRBD2	TRBJ2-2	CASSDPLLAGGNTGELFF	TGTGCCAGCAGTGATCCGTTGCTAGCGGGGGGGAACACCGGGGAGCTGTTTTTT
few	TRBV6-2/TRBV6-3	NA	TRBJ2-7	CASSLIVGVEQYF	TGTGCCAGCAGTTTGATCGTGGGCGTCGAGCAGTACTTC
NA	TRBV25-1	NA	TRBJ2-7	CASSRIGGGESSYEQYF	TGTGCCAGCTCCCGAATCGGGGGCGGCGAGAGCTCCTACGAGCAGTACTTC
NA	TRBV14	NA	TRBJ2-7	CASDWAGGAGYEQYF	TGTGCCAGCGATTGGGCCGGGGGCGCTGGCTACGAGCAGTACTTC
NA	TRBV2	TRBD2	TRBJ2-7	CASRWRGGTEEQYF	TGTGCCAGCAGATGGCGGGGGGGCACTGAAGAGCAGTACTTC
NA	TRBV7-8	NA	TRBJ2-7	CASSLSFSSYEQYF	TGTGCCAGCAGCTTGTCCTTCTCATCCTACGAGCAGTACTTC
many	TRBV18	NA	TRBJ1-2	CASSPGHQGYGYTF	TGTGCCAGCTCACCGGGTCACCAGGGCTATGGCTACACCTTC
NA	TRBV4-1	NA	TRBJ2-7	CASSQEGGGEQYF	TGCGCCAGCAGCCAAGAGGGGGGAGGCGAGCAGTACTTC
NA	TRBV5-4	NA	TRBJ2-7	CASSLSIGSWEQYF	TGTGCCAGCAGCTTGAGTATAGGGTCTTGGGAGCAGTACTTC
NA	TRBV29-1	NA	TRBJ1-4	CSMYSSTNEKLFF	TGCAGCATGTACAGTTCAACTAATGAAAAACTGTTTTTT
few	TRBV12-3/TRBV12-4	NA	TRBJ1-2	CASSFWIDGYTF	TGTGCCAGCAGTTTTTGGATCGATGGCTACACCTTC
few	TRBV7-2	TRBD2	TRBJ2-1	CASSSTSGRYHEQFF	TGTGCCAGCAGCTCGACTAGCGGGAGGTATCATGAGCAGTTCTTC
few	TRBV15	NA	TRBJ2-3	CATSREEWDTQYF	TGTGCCACCAGCAGAGAGGAATGGGATACGCAGTATTTT
few	TRBV5-1	NA	TRBJ2-7	CASSLGAASYEQYF	TGCGCCAGCAGCTTGGGGGCAGCCAGCTACGAGCAGTACTTC
NA	TRBV2	NA	TRBJ2-5	CASNSQLQETQYF	TGTGCCAGCAACTCCCAACTCCAAGAGACCCAGTACTTC
few	TRBV24-1	NA	TRBJ2-3	CATSAADPTDTQYF	TGTGCCACCAGTGCCGCGGATCCCACAGATACGCAGTATTTT
few	TRBV6-2/TRBV6-3	NA	TRBJ2-7	CASGLSYEQYF	TGTGCCAGCGGACTCTCCTACGAGCAGTACTTC
NA	TRBV7-9	NA	TRBJ2-1	CATPSDSSYNEQFF	TGTGCCACGCCGAGCGATAGCTCCTACAATGAGCAGTTCTTC
NA	TRBV6-2/TRBV6-3	NA	TRBJ2-1	CASSYSIADKDNEQFF	TGTGCCAGCAGTTACTCGATAGCTGATAAAGACAATGAGCAGTTCTTC
NA	TRBV6-6	TRBD2	TRBJ2-7	CASRLAAVDYF	TGTGCCAGCAGGCTAGCGGCCGTTGATTACTTC
few	TRBV3-1	TRBD1	TRBJ1-2	CASSVWDRPNYGYTF	TGTGCCAGCAGCGTATGGGACAGACCCAACTATGGCTACACCTTC
NA	TRBV12-3/TRBV12-4	NA	TRBJ1-2	CASSRESNYGYTF	TGTGCCAGCAGTAGGGAGTCTAACTATGGCTACACCTTC
NA	TRBV20-1	NA	TRBJ2-1	CSARDRVTASNEQFF	TGCAGTGCTAGAGATCGCGTGACAGCGAGCAATGAGCAGTTCTTC
NA	TRBV12-3/TRBV12-4	TRBD1	TRBJ2-7	CASSPEGQDMDEQYF	TGTGCCAGCAGTCCCGAGGGACAGGACATGGACGAGCAGTACTTC
few	TRBV6-5	NA	TRBJ2-7	CASSSGVEQYF	TGTGCCAGCAGCTCCGGGGTAGAGCAGTACTTC
NA	TRBV24-1	NA	TRBJ1-2	CATSDTDSYGYTF	TGTGCCACCAGTGACACGGACAGCTATGGCTACACCTTC
NA	TRBV13	NA	TRBJ2-5	CASNVGGQETQYF	TGTGCCAGCAACGTGGGGGGCCAAGAGACCCAGTACTTC
NA	TRBV3-1	NA	TRBJ2-1	CASSQDTRGPLYNEQFF	TGTGCCAGCAGCCAAGATACGCGGGGGCCGCTCTACAATGAGCAGTTCTTC
NA	TRBV2	TRBD2	TRBJ2-7	CASSEPAGEAGVSYEQYF	TGTGCCAGCAGTGAACCCGCTGGGGAAGCGGGAGTATCCTACGAGCAGTACTTC
NA	TRBV29-1	NA	TRBJ2-5	CSVGQSWQTQYF	TGCAGCGTTGGACAGAGTTGGCAGACCCAGTACTTC
NA	TRBV12-3/TRBV12-4	TRBD2	TRBJ2-7	CASSRLAGQAGEQYF	TGTGCCAGCAGTAGACTAGCGGGTCAGGCTGGCGAGCAGTACTTC
few	TRBV4-1	TRBD2	TRBJ2-1	CASSHPPGTSVRSYNEQFF	TGCGCCAGCAGCCATCCCCCTGGGACTAGCGTACGGTCCTACAATGAGCAGTTCTTC
NA	TRBV4-1	TRBD1	TRBJ1-1	CASSHAGTGGNTEAFF	TGCGCCAGCAGCCACGCCGGGACAGGGGGGAACACTGAAGCTTTCTTT
few	TRBV24-1	NA	TRBJ1-1	CATSKGSTEAFF	TGTGCCACCAGTAAGGGATCGACTGAAGCTTTCTTT
NA	TRBV14	NA	TRBJ2-2	CASSPGGGTGELFF	TGTGCCAGCAGCCCTGGAGGGGGGACCGGGGAGCTGTTTTTT
NA	TRBV9	NA	TRBJ2-7	CASSVGEQLVYEQYF	TGTGCCAGCAGCGTAGGAGAACAGCTCGTCTACGAGCAGTACTTC
few	TRBV11-2	NA	TRBJ2-1	CASSTERSGNEQFF	TGTGCCAGCAGCACAGAGAGAAGTGGCAATGAGCAGTTCTTC
once	TRBV12-3/TRBV12-4	NA	TRBJ2-2	CASSLVGSGELFF	TGTGCCAGCAGTTTAGTTGGCAGCGGGGAGCTGTTTTTT
NA	TRBV11-3	TRBD1	TRBJ2-1	CASSPVQTGGNEQFF	TGTGCCAGCAGCCCCGTTCAAACAGGGGGCAATGAGCAGTTCTTC
few	TRBV7-6	TRBD2	TRBJ2-3	CASSRNSGRTTDTQYF	TGTGCCAGCAGCCGTAATAGCGGGAGGACCACAGATACGCAGTATTTT
few	TRBV20-1	NA	TRBJ2-7	CSAERAPGQYF	TGCAGTGCTGAGAGGGCCCCGGGTCAGTACTTC
many	TRBV24-1	TRBD2	TRBJ2-1	CATSDFSRGGKNEQFF	TGTGCCACCAGTGATTTCTCTCGCGGGGGGAAGAATGAGCAGTTCTTC
NA	TRBV7-2	NA	TRBJ1-1	CASSPGGRGRPTEAFF	TGTGCCAGCAGCCCCGGGGGGAGGGGTCGTCCCACTGAAGCTTTCTTT
NA	TRBV5-1	NA	TRBJ2-5	CASSSIRGTQETQYF	TGCGCCAGCAGCTCGATCCGGGGGACCCAAGAGACCCAGTACTTC
few	TRBV5-1	TRBD2	TRBJ2-3	CASSLGTSGMTDTQYF	TGCGCCAGCAGCTTGGGGACTAGCGGGATGACAGATACGCAGTATTTT
NA	TRBV7-9	TRBD1	TRBJ2-7	CASSGPGQANEQYF	TGTGCCAGCAGCGGTCCGGGACAGGCTAACGAGCAGTACTTC
NA	TRBV7-8	TRBD2	TRBJ2-5	CASSPRTSGGETQYF	TGTGCCAGCAGCCCCCGGACTAGCGGGGGAGAGACCCAGTACTTC